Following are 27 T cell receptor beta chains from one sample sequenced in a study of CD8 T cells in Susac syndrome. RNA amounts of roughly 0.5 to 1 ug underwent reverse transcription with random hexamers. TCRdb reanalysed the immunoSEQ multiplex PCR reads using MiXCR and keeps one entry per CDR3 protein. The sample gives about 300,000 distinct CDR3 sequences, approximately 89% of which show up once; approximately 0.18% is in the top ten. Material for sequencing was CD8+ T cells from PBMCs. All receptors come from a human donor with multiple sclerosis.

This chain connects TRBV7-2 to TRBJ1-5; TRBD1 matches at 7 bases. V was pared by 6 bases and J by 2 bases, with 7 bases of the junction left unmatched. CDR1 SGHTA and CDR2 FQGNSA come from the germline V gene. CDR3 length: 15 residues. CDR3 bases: TGTGCCAGCAGGTGGACAGGCGAAGGCAATCAGCCCCAGCATTTT. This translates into CASRWTGEGNQPQHF.

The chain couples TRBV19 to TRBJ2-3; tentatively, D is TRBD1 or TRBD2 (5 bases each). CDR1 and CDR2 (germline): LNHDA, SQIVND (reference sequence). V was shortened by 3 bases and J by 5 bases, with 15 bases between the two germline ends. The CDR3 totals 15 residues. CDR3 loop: CASSISGAGRDTQYF. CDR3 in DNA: TGTGCCAGTAGTATCTCTGGGGCGGGTAGAGATACGCAGTATTTT.

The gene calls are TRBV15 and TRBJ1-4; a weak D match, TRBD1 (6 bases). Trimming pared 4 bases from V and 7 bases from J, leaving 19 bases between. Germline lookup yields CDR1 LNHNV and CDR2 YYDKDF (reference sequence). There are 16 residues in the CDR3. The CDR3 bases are TGTGCCACCAGCATAGGGGGATCCGGAATTGGTGAAAAACTGTTTTTT. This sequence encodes CATSIGGSGIGEKLFF. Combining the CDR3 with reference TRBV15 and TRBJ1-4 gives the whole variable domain DAMVIQNPRYQVTQFGKPVTLSCSQTLNHNVMYWYQQKSSQAPKLLFHYYDKDFNNEADTPDNFQSRRPNTSFCFLDIRSPGLGDTAMYLCATSIGGSGIGEKLFFGSGTQLSVL.

The CDR3 is CASSVEASPRADTQYF. DNA of the CDR3: TGTGCCAGCAGCGTAGAAGCTTCCCCGCGCGCAGATACGCAGTATTTT. The chain couples TRBV9 to TRBJ2-3; D call uncertain. Trimming stripped 0 bases from V and 4 bases from J, with 15 bases between. The V gene's germline CDR1 is SGDLS and CDR2 YYNGEE. The CDR3 has 16 amino acids.

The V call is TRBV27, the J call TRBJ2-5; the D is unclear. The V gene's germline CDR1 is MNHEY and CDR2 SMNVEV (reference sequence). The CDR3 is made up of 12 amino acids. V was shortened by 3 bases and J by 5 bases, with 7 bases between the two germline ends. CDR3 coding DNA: TGTGCCAGCAGTTTCGAGTGGGAGACCCAGTACTTC. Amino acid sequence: CASSFEWETQYF.

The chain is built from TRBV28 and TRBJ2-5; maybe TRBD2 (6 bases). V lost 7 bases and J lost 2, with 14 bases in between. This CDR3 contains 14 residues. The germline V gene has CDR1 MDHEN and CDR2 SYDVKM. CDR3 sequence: CASIRAGYQETQYF. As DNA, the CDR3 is TGTGCCAGCATCCGTGCGGGGTATCAAGAGACCCAGTACTTC.

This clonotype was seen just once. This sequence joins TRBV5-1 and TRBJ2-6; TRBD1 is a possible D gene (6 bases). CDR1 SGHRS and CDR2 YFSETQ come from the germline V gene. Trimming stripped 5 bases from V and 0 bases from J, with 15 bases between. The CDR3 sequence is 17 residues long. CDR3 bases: TGCGCCAGCAGTACCCGGGACATCGTCTCTGGGGCCAACGTCCTGACTTTC. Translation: CASSTRDIVSGANVLTF.

The CDR3 loop is CSVVVNNYGYTF. As DNA, the CDR3 is TGCAGCGTTGTCGTCAACAACTATGGCTACACCTTC. The chain couples TRBV29-1 to TRBJ1-2, with D unclear. The CDR3 loop spans 12 amino acids. The germline gives CDR1 SQVTM, CDR2 ANQGSEA. The ends were cut back, 4 bases at V and 2 bases at J, with 8 bases in the middle.

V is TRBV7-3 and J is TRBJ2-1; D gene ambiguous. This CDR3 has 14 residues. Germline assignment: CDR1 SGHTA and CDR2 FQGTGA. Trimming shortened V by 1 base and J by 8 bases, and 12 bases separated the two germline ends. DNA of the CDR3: TGTGCCAGCAGCTTAAATCCTAGAGCCCATGAGCAGTTCTTC. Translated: CASSLNPRAHEQFF.

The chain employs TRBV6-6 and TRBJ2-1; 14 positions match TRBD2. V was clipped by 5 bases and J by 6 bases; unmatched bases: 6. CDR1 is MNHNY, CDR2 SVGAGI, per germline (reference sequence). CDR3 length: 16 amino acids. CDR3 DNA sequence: TGTGCCAGCAGTCCCGGACTAGCGGGAGGAGGCAATGAGCAGTTCTTC. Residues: CASSPGLAGGGNEQFF.

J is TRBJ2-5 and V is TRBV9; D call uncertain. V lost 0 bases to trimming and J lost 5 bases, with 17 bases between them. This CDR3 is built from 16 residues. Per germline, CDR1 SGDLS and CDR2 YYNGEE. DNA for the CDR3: TGTGCCAGCAGCGTAGATCCCCATCCCAAGGAGGAGACCCAGTACTTC. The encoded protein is CASSVDPHPKEETQYF.

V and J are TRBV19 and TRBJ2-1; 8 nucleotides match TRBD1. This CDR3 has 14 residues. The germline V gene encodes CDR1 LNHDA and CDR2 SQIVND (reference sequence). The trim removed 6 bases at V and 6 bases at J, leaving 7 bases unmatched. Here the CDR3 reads CASSPGGRFNEQFF. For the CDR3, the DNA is TGTGCCAGTAGCCCAGGGGGCCGTTTCAATGAGCAGTTCTTC.

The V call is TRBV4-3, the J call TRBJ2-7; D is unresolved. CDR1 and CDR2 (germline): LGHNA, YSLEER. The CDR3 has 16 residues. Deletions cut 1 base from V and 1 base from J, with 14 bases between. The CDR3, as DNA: TGCGCCAGCAGCCAAGCCCCCACTGCTGAGTCCTACGAGCAGTACTTC. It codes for CASSQAPTAESYEQYF.

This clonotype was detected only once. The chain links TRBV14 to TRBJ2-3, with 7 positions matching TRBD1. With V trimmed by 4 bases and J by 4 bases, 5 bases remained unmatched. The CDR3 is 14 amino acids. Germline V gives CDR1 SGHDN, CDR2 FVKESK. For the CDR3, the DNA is TGTGCCAGCAGCCGGTACAGGGGCCCAGATACGCAGTATTTT. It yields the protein CASSRYRGPDTQYF.

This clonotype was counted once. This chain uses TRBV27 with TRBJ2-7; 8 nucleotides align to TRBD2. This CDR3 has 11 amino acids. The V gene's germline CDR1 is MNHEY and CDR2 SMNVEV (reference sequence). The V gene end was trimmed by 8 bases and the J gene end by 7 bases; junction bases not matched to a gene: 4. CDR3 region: CASVAGGEQYF. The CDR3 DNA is TGTGCCAGCGTTGCGGGAGGTGAGCAGTACTTC.

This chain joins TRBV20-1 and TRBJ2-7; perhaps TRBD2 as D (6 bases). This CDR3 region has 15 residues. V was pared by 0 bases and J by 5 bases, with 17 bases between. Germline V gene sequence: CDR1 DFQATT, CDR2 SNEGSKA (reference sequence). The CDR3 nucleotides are TGCAGTGCTAGAGAGGTCGGAGGGAGGCCCCACGAGCAGTACTTC. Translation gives CSAREVGGRPHEQYF.

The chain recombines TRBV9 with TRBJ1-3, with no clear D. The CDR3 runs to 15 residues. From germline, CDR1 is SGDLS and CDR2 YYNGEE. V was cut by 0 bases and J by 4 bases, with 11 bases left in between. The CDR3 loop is CASSVGPDGGNTIYF. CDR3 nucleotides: TGTGCCAGCAGCGTAGGTCCCGACGGAGGAAACACCATATATTTT.

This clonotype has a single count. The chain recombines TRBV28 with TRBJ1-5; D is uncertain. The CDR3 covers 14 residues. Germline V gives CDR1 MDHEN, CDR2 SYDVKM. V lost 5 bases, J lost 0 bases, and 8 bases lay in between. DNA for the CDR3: TGTGCCAGCAGTCCATTTTATAGCAATCAGCCCCAGCATTTT. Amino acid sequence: CASSPFYSNQPQHF.

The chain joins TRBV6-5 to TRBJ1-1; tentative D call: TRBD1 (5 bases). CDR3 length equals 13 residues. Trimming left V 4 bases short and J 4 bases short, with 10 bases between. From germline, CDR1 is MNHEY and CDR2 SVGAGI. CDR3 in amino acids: CASSSWGTTEAFF. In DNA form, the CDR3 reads TGTGCCAGCAGTTCTTGGGGGACCACTGAAGCTTTCTTT.

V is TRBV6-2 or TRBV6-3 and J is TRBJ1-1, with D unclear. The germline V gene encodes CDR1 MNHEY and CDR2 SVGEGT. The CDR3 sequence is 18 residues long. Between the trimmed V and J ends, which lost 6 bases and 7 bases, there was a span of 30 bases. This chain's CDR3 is CASSSRIGRILEVVEAFF. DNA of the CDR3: TGTGCCAGCAGCTCGCGTATCGGCAGGATTTTGGAGGTTGTTGAAGCTTTCTTT.

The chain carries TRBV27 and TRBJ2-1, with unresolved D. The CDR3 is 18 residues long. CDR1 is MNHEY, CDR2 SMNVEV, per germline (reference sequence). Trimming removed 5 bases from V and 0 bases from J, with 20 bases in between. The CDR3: CASSPYAELGRSYNEQFF. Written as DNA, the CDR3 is TGTGCCAGCAGTCCCTATGCCGAGTTAGGTCGCTCCTACAATGAGCAGTTCTTC.

The CDR3 DNA sequence: TGTGCCAGCAGCGTGGATGGAACAGGGGGAGGGCAGACCCAGTACTTC. Amino acids: CASSVDGTGGGQTQYF. The chain carries TRBV9 and TRBJ2-5; perhaps TRBD1 as D (8 bases). V was cut by 2 bases and J by 6 bases, with 20 bases left in between. This CDR3 has 16 amino acids. Germline CDR1 is SGDLS and CDR2 is YYNGEE.

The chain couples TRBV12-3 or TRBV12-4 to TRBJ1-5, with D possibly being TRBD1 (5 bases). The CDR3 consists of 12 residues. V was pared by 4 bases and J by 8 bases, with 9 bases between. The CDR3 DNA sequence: TGTGCCAGCAGTTCAGGGTTTAAGCCCCAGCATTTT. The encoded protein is CASSSGFKPQHF.

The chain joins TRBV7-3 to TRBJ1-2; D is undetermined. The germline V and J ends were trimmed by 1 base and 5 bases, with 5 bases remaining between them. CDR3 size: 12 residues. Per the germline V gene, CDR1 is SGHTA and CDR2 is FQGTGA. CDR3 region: CASSLKGYGYTF. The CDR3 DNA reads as TGTGCCAGCAGCTTAAAGGGTTATGGCTACACCTTC.

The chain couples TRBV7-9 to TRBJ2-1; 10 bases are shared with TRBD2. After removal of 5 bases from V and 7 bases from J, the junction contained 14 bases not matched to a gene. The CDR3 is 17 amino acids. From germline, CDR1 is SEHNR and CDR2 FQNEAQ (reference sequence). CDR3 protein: CASSLPLAGDGGNEQFF. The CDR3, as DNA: TGTGCCAGCAGCCTACCCCTAGCGGGAGATGGCGGTAATGAGCAGTTCTTC. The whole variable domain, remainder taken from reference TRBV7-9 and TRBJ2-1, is DTGVSQNPRHKITKRGQNVTFRCDPISEHNRLYWYRQTLGQGPEFLTYFQNEAQLEKSRLLSDRFSAERPKGSFSTLEIQRTEQGDSAMYLCASSLPLAGDGGNEQFFGPGTRLTVL.

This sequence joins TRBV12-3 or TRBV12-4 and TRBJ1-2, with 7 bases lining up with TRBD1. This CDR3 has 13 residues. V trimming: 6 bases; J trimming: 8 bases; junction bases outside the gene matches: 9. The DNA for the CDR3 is TGTGCCAGCAGAATTGACAGGGAGGAAGGCTACACCTTC. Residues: CASRIDREEGYTF.

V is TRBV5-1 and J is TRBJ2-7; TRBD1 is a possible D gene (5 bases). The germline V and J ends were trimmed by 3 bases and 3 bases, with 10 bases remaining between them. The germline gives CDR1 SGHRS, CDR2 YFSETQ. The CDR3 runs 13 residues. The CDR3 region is CASSSTANYEQYF. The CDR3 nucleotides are TGCGCCAGCAGCTCGACAGCAAACTACGAGCAGTACTTC.